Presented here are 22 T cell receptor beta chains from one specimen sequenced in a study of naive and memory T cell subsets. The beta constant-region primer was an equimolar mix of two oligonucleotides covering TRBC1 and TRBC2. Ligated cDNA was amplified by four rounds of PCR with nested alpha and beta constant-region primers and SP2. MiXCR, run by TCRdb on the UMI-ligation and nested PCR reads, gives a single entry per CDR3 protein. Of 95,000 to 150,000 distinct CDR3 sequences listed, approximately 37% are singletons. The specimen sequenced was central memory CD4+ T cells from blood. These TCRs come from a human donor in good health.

This chain's CDR3 is CASSLTGLNYEQYF. CDR3 coding DNA: TGCGCCAGCAGCTTGACAGGCCTGAACTACGAGCAGTACTTC. J is TRBJ2-7 and V is TRBV5-1; maybe TRBD1 (5 bases). Looked up from germline, CDR1 is SGHRS and CDR2 is YFSETQ. V lost 1 base to trimming and J lost 3 bases, with 11 bases between them. This CDR3 spans 14 amino acids.

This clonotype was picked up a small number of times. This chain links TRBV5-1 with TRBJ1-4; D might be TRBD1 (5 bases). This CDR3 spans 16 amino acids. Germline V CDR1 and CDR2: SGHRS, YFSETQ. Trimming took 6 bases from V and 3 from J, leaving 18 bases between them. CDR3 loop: CASTLGPVGANEKLFF. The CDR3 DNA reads TGCGCCAGCACCCTGGGACCGGTAGGAGCTAATGAAAAACTGTTTTTT.

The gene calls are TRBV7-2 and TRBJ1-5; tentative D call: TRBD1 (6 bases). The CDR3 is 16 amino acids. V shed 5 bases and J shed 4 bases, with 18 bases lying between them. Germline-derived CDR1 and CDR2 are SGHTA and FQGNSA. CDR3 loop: CASSAQVGGYNQPQHF. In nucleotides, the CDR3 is TGTGCCAGCAGCGCCCAGGTTGGGGGCTATAATCAGCCCCAGCATTTT.

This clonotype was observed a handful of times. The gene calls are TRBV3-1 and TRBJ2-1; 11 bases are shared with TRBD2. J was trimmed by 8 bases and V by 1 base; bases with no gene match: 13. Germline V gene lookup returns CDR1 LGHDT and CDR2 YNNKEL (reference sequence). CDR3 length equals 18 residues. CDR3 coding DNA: TGTGCCAGCAGCCAAGTCGGGACTAGCGGACTAGAGGGGGATGAGCAGTTCTTC. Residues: CASSQVGTSGLEGDEQFF.

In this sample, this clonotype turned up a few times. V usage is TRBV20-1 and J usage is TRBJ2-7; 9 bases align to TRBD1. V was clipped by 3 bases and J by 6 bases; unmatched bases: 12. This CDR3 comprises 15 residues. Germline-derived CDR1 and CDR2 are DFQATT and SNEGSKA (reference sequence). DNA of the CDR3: TGCAGTGCTAGGGGGATAGTACAGGGGGCTGGCGAGCAGTACTTC. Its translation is CSARGIVQGAGEQYF.

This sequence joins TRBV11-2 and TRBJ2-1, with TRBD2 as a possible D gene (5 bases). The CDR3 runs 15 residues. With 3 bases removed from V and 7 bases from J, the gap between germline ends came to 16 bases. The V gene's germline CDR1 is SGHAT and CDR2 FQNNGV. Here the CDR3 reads CASSFSGVSLNEQFF. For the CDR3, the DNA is TGTGCCAGCAGCTTTTCCGGGGTTTCGTTGAATGAGCAGTTCTTC.

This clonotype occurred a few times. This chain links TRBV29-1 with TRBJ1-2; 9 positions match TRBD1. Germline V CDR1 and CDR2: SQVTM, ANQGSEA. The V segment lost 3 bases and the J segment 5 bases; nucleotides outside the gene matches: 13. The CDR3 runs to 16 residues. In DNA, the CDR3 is TGCAGCGTTGAGAGAGACAGGGGGGCTGTAGGGTATGGCTACACCTTC. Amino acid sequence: CSVERDRGAVGYGYTF.

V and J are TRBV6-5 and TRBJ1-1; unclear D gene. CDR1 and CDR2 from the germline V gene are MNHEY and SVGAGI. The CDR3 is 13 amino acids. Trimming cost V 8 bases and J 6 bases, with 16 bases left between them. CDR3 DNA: TGTGCCAGCTCCCGGGAACGAAAGGCTGAAGCTTTCTTT. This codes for CASSRERKAEAFF.

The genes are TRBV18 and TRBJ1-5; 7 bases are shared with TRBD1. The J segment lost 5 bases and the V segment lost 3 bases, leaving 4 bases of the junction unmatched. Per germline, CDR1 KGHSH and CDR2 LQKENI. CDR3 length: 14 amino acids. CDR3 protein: CASSPTGVDQPQHF. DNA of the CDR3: TGTGCCAGCTCACCTACAGGGGTGGATCAGCCCCAGCATTTT. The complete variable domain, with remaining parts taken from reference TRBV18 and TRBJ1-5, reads NAGVMQNPRHLVRRRGQEARLRCSPMKGHSHVYWYRQLPEEGLKFMVYLQKENIIDESGMPKERFSAEFPKEGPSILRIQQVVRGDSAAYFCASSPTGVDQPQHFGDGTRLSIL.

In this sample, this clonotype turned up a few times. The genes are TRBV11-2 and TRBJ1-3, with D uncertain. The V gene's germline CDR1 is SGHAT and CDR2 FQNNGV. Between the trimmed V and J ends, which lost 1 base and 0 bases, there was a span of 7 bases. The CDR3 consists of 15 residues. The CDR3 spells CASSLVQFSGNTIYF. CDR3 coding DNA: TGTGCCAGCAGCTTAGTTCAGTTCTCTGGAAACACCATATATTTT.

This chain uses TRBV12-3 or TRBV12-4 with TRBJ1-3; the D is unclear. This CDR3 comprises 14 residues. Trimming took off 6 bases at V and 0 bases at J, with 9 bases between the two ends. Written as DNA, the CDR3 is TGTGCCAGCAGGCGGGCCCGCTCTGGAAACACCATATATTTT. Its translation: CASRRARSGNTIYF.

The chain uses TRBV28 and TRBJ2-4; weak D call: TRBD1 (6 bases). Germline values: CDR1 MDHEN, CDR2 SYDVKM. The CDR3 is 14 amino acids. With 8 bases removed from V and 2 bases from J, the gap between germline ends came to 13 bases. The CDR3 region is CASVEQGTKNIQYF. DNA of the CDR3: TGTGCCAGCGTCGAGCAGGGGACCAAAAACATTCAGTACTTC.

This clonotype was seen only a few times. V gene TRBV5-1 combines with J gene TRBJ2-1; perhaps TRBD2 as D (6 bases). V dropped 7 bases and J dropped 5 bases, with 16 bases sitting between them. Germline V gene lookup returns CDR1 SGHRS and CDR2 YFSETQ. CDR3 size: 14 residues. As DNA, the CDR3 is TGCGCCAGCTGGAGGGACTCTACTAACAATGAGCAGTTCTTC. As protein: CASWRDSTNNEQFF.

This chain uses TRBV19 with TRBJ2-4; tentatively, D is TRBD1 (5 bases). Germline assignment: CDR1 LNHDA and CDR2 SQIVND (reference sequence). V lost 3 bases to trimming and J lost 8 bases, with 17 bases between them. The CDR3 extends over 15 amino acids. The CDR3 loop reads CASSIRQFNFDIQYF. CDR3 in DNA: TGTGCCAGTAGTATTAGACAGTTTAATTTTGACATTCAGTACTTC.

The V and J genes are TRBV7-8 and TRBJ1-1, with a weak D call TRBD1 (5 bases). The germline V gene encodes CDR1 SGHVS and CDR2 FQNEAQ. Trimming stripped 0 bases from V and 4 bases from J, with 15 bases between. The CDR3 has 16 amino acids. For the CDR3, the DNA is TGTGCCAGCAGCTTAGCGGCGGGGACTTTCGTCACTGAAGCTTTCTTT. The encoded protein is CASSLAAGTFVTEAFF.

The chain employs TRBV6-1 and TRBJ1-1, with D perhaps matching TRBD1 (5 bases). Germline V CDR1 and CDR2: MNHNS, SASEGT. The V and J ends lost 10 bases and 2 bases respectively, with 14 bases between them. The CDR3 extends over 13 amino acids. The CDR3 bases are TGTGCCACCCAGGGACCGACCAACACTGAAGCTTTCTTT. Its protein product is CATQGPTNTEAFF.

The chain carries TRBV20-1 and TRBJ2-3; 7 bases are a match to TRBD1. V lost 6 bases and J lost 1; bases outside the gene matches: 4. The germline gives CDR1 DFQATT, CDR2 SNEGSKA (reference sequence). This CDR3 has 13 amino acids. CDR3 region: CSANRGGTDTQYF. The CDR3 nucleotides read TGCAGTGCGAACAGGGGCGGCACAGATACGCAGTATTTT.

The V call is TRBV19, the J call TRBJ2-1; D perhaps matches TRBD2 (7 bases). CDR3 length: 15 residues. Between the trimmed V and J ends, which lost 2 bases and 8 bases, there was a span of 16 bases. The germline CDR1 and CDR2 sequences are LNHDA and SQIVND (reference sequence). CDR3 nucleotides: TGTGCCAGTAGTATAATCGCCGAGGGGGGGGATGAGCAGTTCTTC. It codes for CASSIIAEGGDEQFF.

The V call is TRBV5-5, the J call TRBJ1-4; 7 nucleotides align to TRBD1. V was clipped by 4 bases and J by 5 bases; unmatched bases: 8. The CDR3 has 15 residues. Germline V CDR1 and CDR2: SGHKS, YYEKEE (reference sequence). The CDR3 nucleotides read TGTGCCAGCAGCCCGACCGGGACAGCAAATGAAAAACTGTTTTTT. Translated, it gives CASSPTGTANEKLFF. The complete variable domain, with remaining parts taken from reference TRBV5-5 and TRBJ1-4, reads DAGVTQSPTHLIKTRGQQVTLRCSPISGHKSVSWYQQVLGQGPQFIFQYYEKEERGRGNFPDRFSARQFPNYSSELNVNALLLGDSALYLCASSPTGTANEKLFFGSGTQLSVL.

DNA of the CDR3: TGCGCCAGCAGCTTTGGGGAGTCCTACAATGAGCAGTTCTTC. This translates into CASSFGESYNEQFF. V gene TRBV5-1 combines with J gene TRBJ2-1; possibly TRBD2 for D (5 bases). Germline loops: CDR1 SGHRS, CDR2 YFSETQ. V gave up 2 bases and J gave up 1 base, with 7 bases separating them. This CDR3 has 14 amino acids.

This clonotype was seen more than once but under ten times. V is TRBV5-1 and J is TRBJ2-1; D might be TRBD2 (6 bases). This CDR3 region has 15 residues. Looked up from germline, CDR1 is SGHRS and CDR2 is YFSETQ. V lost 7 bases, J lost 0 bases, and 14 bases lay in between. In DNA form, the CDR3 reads TGCGCCAGCTCTGTGGAGGGGTTCTCCTACAATGAGCAGTTCTTC. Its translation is CASSVEGFSYNEQFF.

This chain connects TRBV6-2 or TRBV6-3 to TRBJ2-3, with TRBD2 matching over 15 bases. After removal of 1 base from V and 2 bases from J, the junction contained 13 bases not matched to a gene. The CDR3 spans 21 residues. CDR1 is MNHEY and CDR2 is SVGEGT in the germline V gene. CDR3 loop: CASSYLIGGLAGGTNTDTQYF. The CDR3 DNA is TGTGCCAGCAGTTACTTGATCGGGGGACTAGCGGGAGGAACTAACACAGATACGCAGTATTTT.